The clone carrying this TCR beta chain showed up many times. CDR3 length: 15 amino acids. The V end lost 7 bases, the J end lost 4 bases, and 14 bases lay between the germline ends. CDR1 MDHEN and CDR2 SYDVKM come from the germline V gene. This specimen comes from a study of T cells in Graves' hyperthyroidism and ophthalmopathy. Authors of the study amplified TCR beta CDR3 regions from RNA transcripts. First-round RT-PCR with HTBI primers amplified the TCR CDR3 region. MiXCR, applied by TCRdb to the multiplex PCR reads, yields one record per CDR3 protein. This sample yields around 390,000 distinct CDR3 sequences, of which roughly 15% are seen a single time; roughly 21% belongs to the top ten.

The sample consisted of blood. This chain connects TRBV28 to TRBJ2-6, with a tentative D call TRBD2 (5 bases). This receptor was obtained from a woman younger than 45 with Graves' ophthalmopathy. CDR3 amino acids: CASKEVPGGANVLTF. CDR3 DNA: TGTGCCAGCAAGGAGGTCCCCGGGGGGGCCAACGTCCTGACTTTC.